This T cell receptor beta chain is drawn from a study of T cell clones after liver transplantation. Study results and caveats: Donor-reactive sequences fell more than third party-reactive ones, suggesting partial deletion.

Comment on this clone: Its antigen remains unknown.

Assay used: immunoSEQ multiplex PCR; TCRdb lists only in-frame clones, some missing. The repertoire holds around 100,000 clones, with around 84% as singletons. Thawed unstimulated PBMCs were FACS-sorted by CD3, CD4 and CD8 into two populations. The sequence came from a human patient who received a liver transplant. Some T cells may be supplied by the graft donor. This specimen was CD4+ T cells from blood, taken approximately 50 months after liver transplant.

In nucleotides, the CDR3 is TGTGCCAGCAGCGTACAGGGGTTCAATCATGGCTACACCTTC. Amino acid sequence: CASSVQGFNHGYTF. The V call is TRBV28, the J call TRBJ1-2, with TRBD1 identical over 7 bases. The germline gives CDR1 MDHEN, CDR2 SYDVKM. The CDR3 spans 14 residues. V dropped 6 bases and J dropped 6; count of bases not matched to a gene: 10.